The 20 T cell receptor beta chains below come from one sample, sequenced in a study of T cells in Graves' hyperthyroidism and ophthalmopathy. TCR beta CDR3 regions were amplified from RNA transcripts. The TCR CDR3 first-round RT-PCR relied on the HTBI primer set. From the multiplex PCR reads, TCRdb called clonotypes with MiXCR, one entry per CDR3 protein. The sample records about 150,000 distinct CDR3 sequences, about 20% being singletons. Source material: blood. Receptors were obtained from a woman between 45 and 65 years old with Graves' hyperthyroidism that later progressed to Graves' ophthalmopathy.

The V and J genes are TRBV27 and TRBJ2-3, with D maybe TRBD2 (6 bases). CDR1 and CDR2 (germline): MNHEY, SMNVEV (reference sequence). V lost 4 bases and J 7 bases, leaving 12 bases between the germline ends. This CDR3 comprises 13 residues. CDR3 protein: CASSWGTGYTQYF. CDR3 DNA: TGTGCCAGCAGTTGGGGGACTGGTTATACGCAGTATTTT.

J is TRBJ2-2 and V is TRBV28, with 7 bases lining up with TRBD2. Germline V gene data show CDR1 as MDHEN and CDR2 as SYDVKM. The V gene end was trimmed by 2 bases and the J gene end by 1 base; junction bases not matched to a gene: 4. The CDR3 is 16 residues long. Here the CDR3 DNA reads TGTGCCAGCAGTTTACCCCTAGCGGTGAACACCGGGGAGCTGTTTTTT. It codes for CASSLPLAVNTGELFF.

The chain is built from TRBV29-1 and TRBJ2-7; TRBD2 matches at 11 bases. Per the germline V gene, CDR1 is SQVTM and CDR2 is ANQGSEA. The CDR3 is 15 residues long. Trimming took 1 base from V and 3 from J; bases not matched to a gene: 5. As DNA, the CDR3 is TGCAGCGTTGAAGCAACTAGCGGGAGTATCTACGAGCAGTACTTC. It is translated as CSVEATSGSIYEQYF.

This clonotype was counted ten times or more. The chain couples TRBV6-1 to TRBJ1-1; D gene ambiguous. Trimming left V 6 bases short and J 3 bases short, with 14 bases between. The CDR3 covers 14 residues. Germline V gene sequence: CDR1 MNHNS, CDR2 SASEGT. CDR3 amino acids: CASSRARADTEAFF. The CDR3 DNA sequence: TGTGCCAGCAGCAGAGCTCGGGCGGACACTGAAGCTTTCTTT.

This clonotype has more than one count but fewer than ten. Since a much larger clone is just one base distant, this may be a read error. The CDR3 reads CASSSEGFTDTQYF. CDR3 coding DNA: TGTGCCAGCAGCAGCGAGGGATTCACAGATACGCAGTATTTT. The chain carries TRBV28 and TRBJ2-3, with a weak D call TRBD2 (5 bases). This CDR3 has 14 residues. V was cut by 6 bases and J by 2 bases, with 12 bases left in between. Germline CDR1 is MDHEN and CDR2 is SYDVKM. The whole variable domain, remainder taken from reference TRBV28 and TRBJ2-3, is DVKVTQSSRYLVKRTGEKVFLECVQDMDHENMFWYRQDPGLGLRLIYFSYDVKMKEKGDIPEGYSVSREKKERFSLILESASTNQTSMYLCASSSEGFTDTQYFGPGTRLTVL.

This clonotype was picked up a small number of times. The rearrangement joins TRBV2 to TRBJ2-1; D perhaps matches TRBD2 (5 bases). Germline CDR1 is SNHLY and CDR2 is FYNNEI. V shed 4 bases and J shed 5 bases, with 9 bases lying between them. The CDR3 spans 13 residues. CDR3 in amino acids: CASSGLANNEQFF. CDR3 sequence (DNA): TGTGCCAGCAGTGGTCTAGCAAACAATGAGCAGTTCTTC.

The chain employs TRBV27 and TRBJ1-1; TRBD1 matches at 9 bases. CDR1 is MNHEY and CDR2 is SMNVEV in the germline V gene (reference sequence). This CDR3 has 17 amino acids. After removal of 3 bases from V and 1 base from J, the junction contained 9 bases not matched to a gene. CDR3 sequence: CASSLTGTGRGNTEAFF. CDR3 coding DNA: TGTGCCAGCAGTTTGACCGGGACAGGGCGAGGGAACACTGAAGCTTTCTTT.

The genes are TRBV24-1 and TRBJ2-5, with D tentatively TRBD1 (5 bases). Deletions cut 3 bases from V and 5 bases from J, with 12 bases between. Germline V gives CDR1 KGHDR, CDR2 SFDVKD. The CDR3 extends over 14 amino acids. This CDR3 reads CATSDRQWSETQYF. The CDR3 bases are TGTGCCACCAGTGATCGACAGTGGTCGGAGACCCAGTACTTC.

This rearrangement joins TRBV3-1 to TRBJ2-2, with TRBD1 as a possible D gene (6 bases). Trimming stripped 1 base from V and 4 bases from J, with 10 bases between. The germline gives CDR1 LGHDT, CDR2 YNNKEL (reference sequence). CDR3 length equals 15 residues. CDR3 DNA: TGTGCCAGCAGCCAAGGAGGGGGTTTCACCGGGGAGCTGTTTTTT. Its protein is CASSQGGGFTGELFF.

The chain links TRBV19 to TRBJ1-5; TRBD1 is a possible D gene (6 bases). Trimming took 5 bases from V and 7 from J, leaving 18 bases between them. Germline CDR1 LNHDA, CDR2 SQIVND (reference sequence). The CDR3 is made up of 15 amino acids. The CDR3 sequence is CASSPLLGAGQPQHF. The DNA of the CDR3 is TGTGCCAGTAGTCCCCTGTTGGGGGCAGGGCAGCCCCAGCATTTT.

This chain links TRBV28 with TRBJ1-1; D is unclear. CDR3 length: 11 amino acids. The V end lost 6 bases, the J end lost 8 bases, and 10 bases lay between the germline ends. Germline values: CDR1 MDHEN, CDR2 SYDVKM. CDR3 residues: CASRLTTEAFF. In DNA form, the CDR3 reads TGTGCCAGCAGGTTAACGACAGAAGCTTTCTTT. Looking up the rest from reference TRBV28 and TRBJ1-1 gives the full variable domain: DVKVTQSSRYLVKRTGEKVFLECVQDMDHENMFWYRQDPGLGLRLIYFSYDVKMKEKGDIPEGYSVSREKKERFSLILESASTNQTSMYLCASRLTTEAFFGQGTRLTVV.

This clonotype was counted at least ten times. The rearrangement joins TRBV11-3 to TRBJ2-2; D gene ambiguous. The CDR3 covers 15 residues. Trimming left V 3 bases short and J 0 bases short, with 8 bases between. Germline values: CDR1 SGHNT, CDR2 YENEEA. In DNA form, the CDR3 reads TGTGCCAGCAGCTTCGGCGGAGCGAACACCGGGGAGCTGTTTTTT. Translation gives CASSFGGANTGELFF.

This clonotype was recorded at least ten times. The chain employs TRBV11-2 and TRBJ2-1; a weak D match, TRBD2 (6 bases). Trimming cost V 1 base and J 3 bases, with 10 bases left between them. CDR3 length equals 15 residues. Germline CDR1 reads SGHAT; CDR2 reads FQNNGV. CDR3 sequence: CASSLGGESYNEQFF. In DNA, the CDR3 is TGTGCCAGCAGCTTAGGGGGGGAGAGCTACAATGAGCAGTTCTTC.

This clonotype was seen repeatedly, ten times or more. The chain couples TRBV6-6 to TRBJ2-7; D possibly corresponds to TRBD2 (5 bases). This CDR3 comprises 16 residues. Germline CDR1 MNHNY, CDR2 SVGAGI (reference sequence). Trimming stripped 0 bases from V and 0 bases from J, with 12 bases between. The chain's CDR3 is CASSYSGGPSSYEQYF. DNA of the CDR3: TGTGCCAGCAGTTACTCGGGCGGGCCAAGCTCCTACGAGCAGTACTTC.

This clonotype was counted only a few times. The chain recombines TRBV3-1 with TRBJ2-3, with no clear D. Germline loops: CDR1 LGHDT, CDR2 YNNKEL (reference sequence). This CDR3 spans 12 amino acids. V was cut by 0 bases and J by 7 bases, with 5 bases left in between. This chain's CDR3 is CASSQDLNTQYF. In nucleotides, the CDR3 is TGTGCCAGCAGCCAAGATTTGAATACGCAGTATTTT.

This clonotype has at least ten counts. The rearrangement uses TRBV5-1 and TRBJ1-1, with a weak D call TRBD1 (6 bases). Germline V gene sequence: CDR1 SGHRS, CDR2 YFSETQ. The CDR3 loop spans 16 amino acids. V gave up 4 bases and J gave up 1 base, with 17 bases separating them. The CDR3 sequence is CASSLGGGPSNTEAFF. The CDR3 DNA reads as TGCGCCAGCAGCCTAGGGGGGGGACCTTCGAACACTGAAGCTTTCTTT. Variable domain in full (rest from reference TRBV5-1 and TRBJ1-1): KAGVTQTPRYLIKTRGQQVTLSCSPISGHRSVSWYQQTPGQGLQFLFEYFSETQRNKGNFPGRFSGRQFSNSRSEMNVSTLELGDSALYLCASSLGGGPSNTEAFFGQGTRLTVV.

This clonotype has at least ten counts. This chain joins TRBV12-3 or TRBV12-4 and TRBJ2-3; D is possibly TRBD1 (6 bases). Deletions cut 2 bases from V and 3 bases from J, with 9 bases between. This CDR3 contains 14 residues. The DNA for the CDR3 is TGTGCCAGCAGTTTACTAACAGGGACAGATACGCAGTATTTT. Its translation: CASSLLTGTDTQYF.

This clonotype appeared many times. The V gene is TRBV10-3, the J gene TRBJ2-7; TRBD1 matches 9 bases. The CDR3 is 17 amino acids. The germline CDR1 and CDR2 sequences are ENHRY and SYGVKD. V shed 3 bases, J shed 1 base, and the junction held 10 bases outside the gene matches. Here the CDR3 DNA reads TGTGCCATCAGTGAAGCTGGACGCGGGACAGGGTCCTACGAGCAGTACTTC. Residues: CAISEAGRGTGSYEQYF.

This clonotype has just one count. The chain links TRBV5-1 to TRBJ2-3; either TRBD1 or TRBD2 may fit D (5 bases each). The CDR3 contains 14 residues. Per the germline V gene, CDR1 is SGHRS and CDR2 is YFSETQ. V lost 5 bases to trimming and J lost 2 bases, with 12 bases between them. The CDR3 is CASSLGTVTDTQYF. CDR3 bases: TGCGCCAGCAGTCTCGGGACGGTCACAGATACGCAGTATTTT. Using reference TRBV5-1 and TRBJ2-3 for the parts outside the CDR3, the full variable domain is KAGVTQTPRYLIKTRGQQVTLSCSPISGHRSVSWYQQTPGQGLQFLFEYFSETQRNKGNFPGRFSGRQFSNSRSEMNVSTLELGDSALYLCASSLGTVTDTQYFGPGTRLTVL.

In this sample, this clonotype turned up many times. This sequence joins TRBV19 and TRBJ1-1, with D unclear. The CDR3 loop spans 13 amino acids. The V and J ends lost 5 bases and 0 bases respectively, with 7 bases between them. Germline lookup yields CDR1 LNHDA and CDR2 SQIVND (reference sequence). Here the CDR3 DNA reads TGTGCCAGTAGTTCCTACATGAACACTGAAGCTTTCTTT. It is translated as CASSSYMNTEAFF.